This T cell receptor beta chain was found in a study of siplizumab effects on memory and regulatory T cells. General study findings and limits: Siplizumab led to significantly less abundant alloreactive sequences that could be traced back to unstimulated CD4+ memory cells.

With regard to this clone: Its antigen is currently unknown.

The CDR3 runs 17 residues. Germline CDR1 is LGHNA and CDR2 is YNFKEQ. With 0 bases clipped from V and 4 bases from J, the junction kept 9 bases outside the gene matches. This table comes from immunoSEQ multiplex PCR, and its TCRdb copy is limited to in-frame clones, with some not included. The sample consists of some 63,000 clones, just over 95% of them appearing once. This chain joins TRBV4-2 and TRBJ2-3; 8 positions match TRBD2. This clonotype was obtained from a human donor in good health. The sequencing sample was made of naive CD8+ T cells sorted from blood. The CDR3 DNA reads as TGTGCCAGCAGCCAAGATCGTTACGGGGGGGCCTCAGATACGCAGTATTTT. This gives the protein CASSQDRYGGASDTQYF.